Below, 32 T cell receptor beta chains from the same sample are listed, as sequenced in a study of shared clonotypes between healthy human individuals. Clones were sequenced by immunoSEQ multiplex PCR, and TCRdb holds only the in-frame ones, with some missing. The sample includes some 2.3 million clones, 85% to 95% of them seen just once. Input material: naive CD4+ T cells from PBMCs. Subset in this sample: CD45RA+ positively selected. These receptor sequences come from a man between 18 and 35 years old in good health. Some clones in this sample may be carry-over from other donors' samples.

The chain uses TRBV10-3 and TRBJ2-1, with a tentative D call TRBD1 (5 bases). The CDR3 consists of 13 residues. Looked up from germline, CDR1 is ENHRY and CDR2 is SYGVKD. The V end was cut by 6 bases, the J end by 3 bases, with 9 bases between. In DNA, the CDR3 is TGTGCCATCAGCCCCGACAGCTACAATGAGCAGTTCTTC. Translated, it gives CAISPDSYNEQFF.

The V and J genes are TRBV7-9 and TRBJ2-3, with D perhaps TRBD1 or TRBD2 (5 bases each). Between the trimmed V and J ends, which lost 3 bases and 0 bases, there was a span of 7 bases. Germline V gene sequence: CDR1 SEHNR, CDR2 FQNEAQ (reference sequence). The CDR3 has 14 amino acids. The CDR3 loop is CASSFGASTDTQYF. The CDR3 DNA reads as TGTGCCAGCAGCTTCGGGGCTAGCACAGATACGCAGTATTTT.

This sequence joins TRBV5-1 and TRBJ1-2; 8 nucleotides match TRBD1. In germline, CDR1 is SGHRS, CDR2 YFSETQ. The CDR3 has 17 amino acids. After removal of 0 bases from V and 4 bases from J, the junction contained 11 bases not matched to a gene. The DNA of the CDR3 is TGCGCCAGCAGCTTGGCCTTAGGTGGACAGGGCGCCTATGGCTACACCTTC. Protein product: CASSLALGGQGAYGYTF.

The CDR3 region has the DNA TGCGCCAGCAGCCCCGCCTTTCGGGGAGAAAAACTGTTTTTT. Translation gives CASSPAFRGEKLFF. The chain links TRBV5-1 to TRBJ1-4; D is unclear. The CDR3 spans 14 residues. V was clipped by 4 bases and J by 8 bases, with 15 bases between them. Germline-derived CDR1 and CDR2 are SGHRS and YFSETQ.

The CDR3 here is CASSTRDSGYEQYF. The DNA of the CDR3 is TGTGCCAGCAGTACAAGGGACAGTGGATACGAGCAGTACTTC. The chain has TRBV6-6 and TRBJ2-7; 7 nucleotides match TRBD1. The V and J ends lost 5 bases and 4 bases, in that order; junction bases with no gene match: 8. The CDR3 length is 14 residues. Per the germline V gene, CDR1 is MNHNY and CDR2 is SVGAGI (reference sequence).

This rearrangement joins TRBV4-3 to TRBJ1-2; D is uncertain. Germline loops: CDR1 LGHNA, CDR2 YSLEER. The CDR3 has 16 residues. The germline V and J ends were trimmed by 0 bases and 2 bases, with 13 bases remaining between them. CDR3 coding DNA: TGCGCCAGCAGCCAAGAGTATCCAGGCCCAAACTATGGCTACACCTTC. Its translation: CASSQEYPGPNYGYTF.

The V and J genes are TRBV5-1 and TRBJ2-3, with D tentatively TRBD1 (6 bases). From germline, CDR1 is SGHRS and CDR2 YFSETQ. The CDR3 contains 22 residues. V lost 0 bases, J lost 0 bases, and 29 bases lay in between. The CDR3 region has the DNA TGCGCCAGCAGCTTGGTGCCCCCGGGACAAGTGTTCGGGGTTACTAGCACAGATACGCAGTATTTT. Its protein product is CASSLVPPGQVFGVTSTDTQYF.

This chain connects TRBV5-6 to TRBJ2-1, with 7 nucleotides matching TRBD1. The V gene end was trimmed by 4 bases and the J gene end by 2 bases; junction bases not matched to a gene: 12. The CDR3 is 17 residues long. Germline loops: CDR1 SGHDT, CDR2 YYEEEE. The CDR3 loop reads CASSANRGSRAYNEQFF. CDR3 nucleotides: TGTGCCAGCAGCGCCAACAGGGGATCAAGGGCCTACAATGAGCAGTTCTTC.

V is TRBV30 and J is TRBJ2-5; the match to TRBD1 covers 8 bases. With V trimmed by 5 bases and J by 7 bases, 9 bases remained unmatched. CDR1 and CDR2 (germline): GTSNPN, SVGIG (reference sequence). The CDR3 contains 13 residues. The CDR3 DNA is TGTGCCTGGGATCAGGGGGCGGATGGGACCCAGTACTTC. Its translation is CAWDQGADGTQYF.

The chain combines TRBV18 with TRBJ1-1, with TRBD1 matching 7 bases. With 3 bases clipped from V and 1 base from J, the junction kept 5 bases outside the gene matches. This CDR3 has 15 residues. Germline CDR1 and CDR2: KGHSH and LQKENI. In DNA form, the CDR3 reads TGTGCCAGCTCACCGGGACAGCTAAAGAACACTGAAGCTTTCTTT. The encoded protein is CASSPGQLKNTEAFF.

This chain uses TRBV15 with TRBJ2-1, with 12 bases fitting TRBD2. Trimming at V came to 9 bases and at J to 5 bases, leaving 11 bases not matched to a gene. This CDR3 region has 16 residues. From germline, CDR1 is LNHNV and CDR2 YYDKDF (reference sequence). The CDR3 loop reads CATGPRRTSGNNEQFF. The DNA of the CDR3 is TGTGCCACTGGCCCTAGGAGGACTAGCGGGAACAATGAGCAGTTCTTC.

The DNA for the CDR3 is TGCGCCAGCAGCCATGGTTTAGCGGGAGTGGCAATCGGGGAGCTGTTTTTT. This encodes CASSHGLAGVAIGELFF. This rearrangement joins TRBV4-1 to TRBJ2-2; 9 bases fit TRBD2. J gave up 7 bases and V 3 bases, and 12 bases lay outside the gene matches. CDR3 length: 17 amino acids. CDR1 MGHRA and CDR2 YSYEKL come from the germline V gene.

The chain has TRBV28 and TRBJ2-7; TRBD1 aligns across 12 bases. The germline gives CDR1 MDHEN, CDR2 SYDVKM. The CDR3 is 15 residues long. Unmatched junction bases numbered 8, after V lost 5 bases and J lost 6 bases. CDR3 in amino acids: CASSGPGQGASEQYF. CDR3 DNA: TGTGCCAGCAGTGGTCCGGGACAGGGGGCATCCGAGCAGTACTTC.

This clone has only one observation. The V gene is TRBV7-2, the J gene TRBJ2-5, with 9 bases identical to TRBD1. The CDR3 totals 16 residues. J lost 3 bases, V lost 0 bases, and 5 bases had no gene match. The germline V gene encodes CDR1 SGHTA and CDR2 FQGNSA. CDR3 loop: CASSLAMGQGKETQYF. CDR3 nucleotides: TGTGCCAGCAGCTTAGCCATGGGACAGGGAAAAGAGACCCAGTACTTC.

The genes are TRBV15 and TRBJ2-1, with TRBD2 matching over 7 bases. The V and J ends lost 6 bases and 5 bases, in that order; junction bases with no gene match: 7. CDR3 size: 14 residues. Germline V gene lookup returns CDR1 LNHNV and CDR2 YYDKDF (reference sequence). CDR3 sequence reads: CATSTRAGDNEQFF. The DNA of the CDR3 is TGTGCCACCAGTACCCGGGCGGGGGACAATGAGCAGTTCTTC. Based on the CDR3 plus reference TRBV15 and TRBJ2-1, the full variable domain is DAMVIQNPRYQVTQFGKPVTLSCSQTLNHNVMYWYQQKSSQAPKLLFHYYDKDFNNEADTPDNFQSRRPNTSFCFLDIRSPGLGDTAMYLCATSTRAGDNEQFFGPGTRLTVL.

The rearrangement links TRBV28 to TRBJ2-3; D gene ambiguous. The CDR3 covers 17 residues. Per germline, CDR1 MDHEN and CDR2 SYDVKM. V was pared by 6 bases and J by 0 bases, with 19 bases between. The CDR3 loop reads CASSHHGGSTSTDTQYF. CDR3 DNA: TGTGCCAGCAGCCACCATGGCGGAAGTACTAGCACAGATACGCAGTATTTT.

J is TRBJ2-1 and V is TRBV9; possible D gene TRBD2, 6 bases. The CDR3 runs to 16 residues. From germline, CDR1 is SGDLS and CDR2 YYNGEE. Trimming left V 2 bases short and J 8 bases short, with 20 bases between. The CDR3 reads CASSVDGRSPYYEQFF. CDR3 DNA sequence: TGTGCCAGCAGCGTGGACGGGAGAAGCCCATATTATGAGCAGTTCTTC. The variable domain in full, with the rest retrieved from reference TRBV9 and TRBJ2-1, is DSGVTQTPKHLITATGQRVTLRCSPRSGDLSVYWYQQSLDQGLQFLIQYYNGEERAKGNILERFSAQQFPDLHSELNLSSLELGDSALYFCASSVDGRSPYYEQFFGPGTRLTVL.

The chain is built from TRBV6-1 and TRBJ1-4, with no clear D. Germline lookup yields CDR1 MNHNS and CDR2 SASEGT. The CDR3 is made up of 14 amino acids. Trimming stripped 4 bases from V and 5 bases from J, with 11 bases between. CDR3: CASSARGPNEKLFF. The CDR3 region has the DNA TGTGCCAGCAGTGCGAGAGGACCGAATGAAAAACTGTTTTTT.

The J gene is TRBJ2-3, the V gene TRBV15; 9 nucleotides match TRBD2. CDR3 length: 15 residues. Germline trimming cut 0 bases from V and 5 bases from J; bases unmatched to any gene: 3. Germline values: CDR1 LNHNV, CDR2 YYDKDF (reference sequence). The CDR3: CATSREAGGLDTQYF. The CDR3 DNA reads TGTGCCACCAGCAGAGAGGCGGGAGGGCTAGATACGCAGTATTTT.

The CDR3 nucleotides are TGTGCCAGCTCAATAGGGGGGATAGAGAATGAGCAGTTCTTC. This gives the protein CASSIGGIENEQFF. V is TRBV18 and J is TRBJ2-1; possibly TRBD1 or TRBD2 for D (6 bases each). V shed 5 bases and J shed 7 bases, with 15 bases lying between them. Germline CDR1 is KGHSH and CDR2 is LQKENI. The CDR3 totals 14 residues.

This sequence joins TRBV25-1 and TRBJ2-3; 7 bases are shared with TRBD1. CDR3 size: 14 residues. V dropped 9 bases and J dropped 6; count of bases not matched to a gene: 12. Germline lookup yields CDR1 MGHDK and CDR2 SYGVNS. CDR3 amino acids: CASSSSQQGDTQYF. The CDR3 DNA is TGTGCCAGTTCTTCATCACAACAGGGGGATACGCAGTATTTT.

The J gene is TRBJ1-4, the V gene TRBV6-5; D possibly corresponds to TRBD1 (6 bases). Germline lookup yields CDR1 MNHEY and CDR2 SVGAGI. CDR3 size: 16 residues. V lost 3 bases to trimming and J lost 8 bases, with 19 bases between them. The DNA for the CDR3 is TGTGCCAGCAGTTATGGGGGCTCAAATCCGTGGGAAAAACTGTTTTTT. Amino acids: CASSYGGSNPWEKLFF.

The V and J genes are TRBV5-8 and TRBJ1-1; weak D call: TRBD1 (5 bases). The germline CDR1 and CDR2 sequences are SGHTS and YDEGEE. This CDR3 region has 15 residues. V lost 0 bases to trimming and J lost 4 bases, with 13 bases between them. This CDR3 reads CASSLAGGGGTEAFF. The DNA of the CDR3 is TGTGCCAGCAGCTTGGCCGGTGGGGGAGGCACTGAAGCTTTCTTT.

The chain carries TRBV9 and TRBJ2-1; perhaps D is TRBD1 or TRBD2 (5 bases each). Trimming cost V 2 bases and J 0 bases, with 12 bases left between them. Germline CDR1 SGDLS, CDR2 YYNGEE. The CDR3 sequence is 16 residues long. CDR3 residues: CASSVLWGSSYNEQFF. CDR3 DNA: TGTGCCAGCAGCGTCCTCTGGGGGAGCTCCTACAATGAGCAGTTCTTC.

The V gene is TRBV19, the J gene TRBJ2-3; no definite D call. Trimming stripped 5 bases from V and 0 bases from J, with 18 bases between. This CDR3 has 17 amino acids. CDR1 is LNHDA and CDR2 is SQIVND in the germline V gene (reference sequence). The CDR3: CASSELGRVFSTDTQYF. CDR3 DNA: TGTGCCAGTAGTGAACTCGGTCGTGTATTCAGCACAGATACGCAGTATTTT.

The rearrangement uses TRBV5-1 and TRBJ1-1; D unresolved. CDR3 length: 16 amino acids. Germline lookup yields CDR1 SGHRS and CDR2 YFSETQ. The ends were cut back, 0 bases at V and 1 base at J, with 13 bases in the middle. The CDR3 coding sequence is TGCGCCAGCAGCTTGGTTCCGCCCTCCTCGAACACTGAAGCTTTCTTT. As protein: CASSLVPPSSNTEAFF.

This clone was observed a single time. This chain uses TRBV2 with TRBJ2-5; no clear D. This CDR3 has 13 amino acids. V gave up 9 bases and J gave up 2 bases, with 13 bases separating them. Per germline, CDR1 SNHLY and CDR2 FYNNEI. CDR3 coding DNA: TGTGCCAGTGTACCAGTGCGGCAAGAGACCCAGTACTTC. Translating it yields CASVPVRQETQYF.

The chain is built from TRBV4-2 and TRBJ2-3; D remains unclear. V was cut by 5 bases and J by 0 bases, with 9 bases left in between. This CDR3 is built from 14 residues. Germline CDR1 is LGHNA and CDR2 is YNFKEQ. The CDR3 region has the DNA TGTGCCAGCAGCTATGGTAGCAGCACAGATACGCAGTATTTT. This codes for CASSYGSSTDTQYF.

This sequence joins TRBV28 and TRBJ2-4; TRBD1 might be the D (6 bases). V was clipped by 3 bases and J by 0 bases, with 12 bases between them. The CDR3 length is 16 residues. Germline V gene lookup returns CDR1 MDHEN and CDR2 SYDVKM. The CDR3 loop is CASSFLGGLAKNIQYF. CDR3 DNA: TGTGCCAGCAGTTTCTTAGGGGGTCTAGCCAAAAACATTCAGTACTTC.

This chain joins TRBV28 and TRBJ1-4, with D hard to call. With 2 bases removed from V and 8 bases from J, the gap between germline ends came to 18 bases. This CDR3 is 16 amino acids long. Germline V gene data show CDR1 as MDHEN and CDR2 as SYDVKM. CDR3 nucleotide sequence: TGTGCCAGCAGTTTACCAGCCCCCACCGGGAGGGAAAAACTGTTTTTT. Its translation is CASSLPAPTGREKLFF. Full variable domain (remainder filled in from reference TRBV28 and TRBJ1-4): DVKVTQSSRYLVKRTGEKVFLECVQDMDHENMFWYRQDPGLGLRLIYFSYDVKMKEKGDIPEGYSVSREKKERFSLILESASTNQTSMYLCASSLPAPTGREKLFFGSGTQLSVL.

Comments on this clone: This sample includes further DNA sequences coding for the same CDR3. The chain employs TRBV30 and TRBJ1-5; 10 bases line up with TRBD1. Per the germline V gene, CDR1 is GTSNPN and CDR2 is SVGIG (reference sequence). The junction had 1 base not matched to a gene; V was cut back by 1 base and J by 4 bases. The CDR3 spans 14 residues. The CDR3 DNA is TGTGCCTGGAGTGGGACAGGGGGGAATCAGCCCCAGCATTTT. Translating gives CAWSGTGGNQPQHF.

V gene TRBV10-1 combines with J gene TRBJ2-1, with 7 bases that match TRBD1. The CDR3 spans 19 residues. The germline CDR1 and CDR2 sequences are WNHNN and SYGVQD (reference sequence). Unmatched junction bases numbered 22, after V lost 11 bases and J lost 0 bases. CDR3 in amino acids: CAGPVGTEDLLSSYNEQFF. As DNA, the CDR3 is TGCGCCGGCCCCGTAGGGACAGAAGATCTACTGAGCTCCTACAATGAGCAGTTCTTC.